A selection of T cell receptor beta chains follows, all from one sample in a study of blood T cell repertoires in COVID-19. Sequencing used immunoSEQ multiplex PCR; TCRdb keeps in-frame clones, though not all of them. Of roughly 240,000 clones in the sample, about 88% were seen once. Sequencing was performed on peripheral blood. The receptors originated from a man aged 18 to 29 with active or convalescent COVID-19. The CDR3 runs from the conserved cysteine through the conserved F or W. The D gene is left open where the match is weak. Some rows mark clone size as missing; the rest say once, few, many or name a class of expanded clone.

v_gene	j_gene	abundance	d_gene	CDR3nt	CDR3aa
TRBV5-1	TRBJ1-1	.	.	TGCGCCAGCAGCTCTGGACAGCCGAACACTGAAGCTTTCTTT	CASSSGQPNTEAFF
TRBV29-1	TRBJ2-7	.	TRBD1	TGCAGCGTTGAAGGGGGACAGGACTACGAGCAGTACTTC	CSVEGGQDYEQYF
TRBV9	TRBJ1-2	.	.	TGTGCCAGCAGCTCACACACGGAGGGGGGGCGGTACTATGGCTACACCTTC	CASSSHTEGGRYYGYTF
TRBV19	TRBJ1-3	.	.	TGTGCCAGTAGGGCCGGGAGCCTTGGAAACACCATATATTTT	CASRAGSLGNTIYF
TRBV6-1	TRBJ1-5	.	TRBD1	TGTGCCAGCAGTGAAATTCTTGGACAGGCCCAGCATTTT	CASSEILGQAQHF
TRBV4-2	TRBJ2-3	.	TRBD2	TGTGCCAGCAGCCCTTTAGCGGGAGCCTTAGATACGCAGTATTTT	CASSPLAGALDTQYF
TRBV5-6	TRBJ1-1	.	.	TGTGCCAGCAGCTTGATCCGGACAGCAATGAACACTGAAGCTTTCTTT	CASSLIRTAMNTEAFF
TRBV5-5	TRBJ1-2	.	TRBD1	TGTGCCAGCAGCCGGACAGGGGGCTTATCTAACTATGGCTACACCTTC	CASSRTGGLSNYGYTF
TRBV30	TRBJ2-5	.	TRBD2	TGTGCCTGGAGAACCGGACTAGCGGGAGACCAAGAGACCCAGTACTTC	CAWRTGLAGDQETQYF
TRBV9	TRBJ2-7	.	TRBD2	TGTGCCAGCAGCGTAGGAGGACTAGCGGGCCCCTACGAGCAGTACTTC	CASSVGGLAGPYEQYF
TRBV27	TRBJ2-7	.	TRBD1	TGTGCCAGCAGCATACGACCCGGGACAGCCTACGAGCAGTACTTC	CASSIRPGTAYEQYF
TRBV2	TRBJ2-1	once	TRBD2	TGTGCCAGCAGGGGGGGTAGCGGGAGAAGCGGGTACAATGAGCAGTTCTTC	CASRGGSGRSGYNEQFF
TRBV28	TRBJ1-4	.	TRBD1	TGTGCCAGCAGCTCCGGGACAGAGTATGAAAAACTGTTTTTT	CASSSGTEYEKLFF
TRBV5-1	TRBJ2-5	.	.	TGCGCCAGCAGCATATCCCGCACTGAGACCCAGTACTTC	CASSISRTETQYF
TRBV13	TRBJ2-6	.	.	TGTGCCAGCAGCTTAGGTACCGGGATTAGGACTTTC	CASSLGTGIRTF
TRBV9	TRBJ1-4	.	.	TGTGCCAGATCTCCAGGGGTGGCGGAAAAACTGTTTTTT	CARSPGVAEKLFF
TRBV7-2	TRBJ2-2	.	.	TGTGCCAGCAGCTTGGCGGTGGCCTTAGCGAACACCGGGGAGCTGTTTTTT	CASSLAVALANTGELFF
TRBV3-1/TRBV3-2	TRBJ1-1	.	.	TGTGCCAGCAGCCGACTCCGGTGTATGAACACTGAAGCTTTCTTT	CASSRLRCMNTEAFF
TRBV6-2/TRBV6-3	TRBJ1-1	.	.	TGTGCCAGCAGTTACCGAGGTAGAGGGAATGAAGCTTTCTTT	CASSYRGRGNEAFF
TRBV6-2/TRBV6-3	TRBJ2-5	.	TRBD1	TGTGCCAGCAGCACTGGACAGGGGCAAGAGACCCAGTACTTC	CASSTGQGQETQYF
TRBV3-1/TRBV3-2	TRBJ2-3	.	.	TGTGCCAGCAGCCAAGTGGTCGGGACAGATACGCAGTATTTT	CASSQVVGTDTQYF
TRBV2	TRBJ1-5	once	.	TGTGCCAGCACCCTGGGGGCTCAGCCCCAGCATTTT	CASTLGAQPQHF
TRBV12-3/TRBV12-4	TRBJ1-6	.	.	TGTGCCAGCAGTTTCTGGGCCAGCCCCCTCCACTTT	CASSFWASPLHF
TRBV29-1	TRBJ1-3	few	.	TGCAGCGTGAGGAGCTCTGGAAACACCATATATTTT	CSVRSSGNTIYF
TRBV27	TRBJ1-4	once	TRBD1	TGTGCCAGCTCCCGGACAGGGGGAAATGAAAAACTGTTTTTT	CASSRTGGNEKLFF
TRBV5-1	TRBJ2-3	.	TRBD2	TGCGCCAGCAGCTCACTAGCGGGAGGGACAGATACGCAGTATTTT	CASSSLAGGTDTQYF
TRBV28	TRBJ1-5	.	.	TGTGCCAGCAGTTTCGGGAGCAATCAGCCCCAGCATTTT	CASSFGSNQPQHF
TRBV6-5	TRBJ2-1	.	.	TGTGCCAGCAGAACAAACAATGAGCAGTTCTTC	CASRTNNEQFF
TRBV18	TRBJ2-1	.	TRBD2	TGTGCCAGCTCACCCTCCTCTAGCGGGAGGGCCCCTGAGCAGTTCTTC	CASSPSSSGRAPEQFF
TRBV19	TRBJ1-6	.	TRBD1	TGTGCCAGTAGTGGGACAGGGGGCCTACGGACACCCCTCCACTTT	CASSGTGGLRTPLHF
TRBV12-3/TRBV12-4	TRBJ2-7	.	.	TGTGCCAGCAGGCTCAGGGTAGACGAGCAGTACTTC	CASRLRVDEQYF
TRBV18	TRBJ2-1	once	.	TGTGCCAGCTCCCCCAGGGGAAGCTCCTACAATGAGCAGTTCTTC	CASSPRGSSYNEQFF
TRBV29-1	TRBJ2-7	.	TRBD1	TGCAGCGTTGATCAGGCAGGGGGCTACGAGCAGTACTTC	CSVDQAGGYEQYF
TRBV7-9	TRBJ1-2	.	.	TGTGCCAGCAGCTTATCCGGGGGCTATGGCTACACCTTC	CASSLSGGYGYTF
TRBV27	TRBJ2-7	once	.	TGTGCCAGCAGGGACACCTACTACGAGCAGTACTTC	CASRDTYYEQYF